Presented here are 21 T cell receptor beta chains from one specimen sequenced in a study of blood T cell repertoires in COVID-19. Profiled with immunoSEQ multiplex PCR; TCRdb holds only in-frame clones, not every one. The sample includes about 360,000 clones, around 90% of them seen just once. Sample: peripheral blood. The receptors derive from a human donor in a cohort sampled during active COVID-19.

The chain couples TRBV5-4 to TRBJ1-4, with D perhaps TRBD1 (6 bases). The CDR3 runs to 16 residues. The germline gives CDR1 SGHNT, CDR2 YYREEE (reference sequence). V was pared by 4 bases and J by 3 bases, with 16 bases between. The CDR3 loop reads CASSMYRASANEKLFF. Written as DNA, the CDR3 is TGTGCCAGCAGCATGTACAGGGCATCAGCTAATGAAAAACTGTTTTTT.

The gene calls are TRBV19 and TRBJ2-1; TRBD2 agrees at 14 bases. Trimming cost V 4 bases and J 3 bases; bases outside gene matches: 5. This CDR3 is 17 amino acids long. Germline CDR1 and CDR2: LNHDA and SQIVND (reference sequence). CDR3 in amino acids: CASSRTSGRPFYNEQFF. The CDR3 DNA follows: TGTGCCAGTAGTAGGACTAGCGGGAGGCCTTTCTACAATGAGCAGTTCTTC. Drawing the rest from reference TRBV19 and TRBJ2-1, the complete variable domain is DGGITQSPKYLFRKEGQNVTLSCEQNLNHDAMYWYRQDPGQGLRLIYYSQIVNDFQKGDIAEGYSVSREKKESFPLTVTSAQKNPTAFYLCASSRTSGRPFYNEQFFGPGTRLTVL.

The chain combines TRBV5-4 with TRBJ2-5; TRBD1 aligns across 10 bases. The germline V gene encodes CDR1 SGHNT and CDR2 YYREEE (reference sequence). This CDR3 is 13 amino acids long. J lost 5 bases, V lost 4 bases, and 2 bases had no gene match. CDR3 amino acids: CASSRDRGETQYF. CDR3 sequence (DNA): TGTGCCAGCAGCCGGGACAGGGGTGAGACCCAGTACTTC. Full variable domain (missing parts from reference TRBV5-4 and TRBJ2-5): ETGVTQSPTHLIKTRGQQVTLRCSSQSGHNTVSWYQQALGQGPQFIFQYYREEENGRGNFPPRFSGLQFPNYSSELNVNALELDDSALYLCASSRDRGETQYFGPGTRLLVL.

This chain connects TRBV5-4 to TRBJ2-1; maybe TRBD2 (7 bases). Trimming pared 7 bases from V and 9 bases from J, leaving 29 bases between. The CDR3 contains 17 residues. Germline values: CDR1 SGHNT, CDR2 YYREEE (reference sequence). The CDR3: CASPSSVAGAVGPEQFF. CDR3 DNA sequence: TGTGCCAGCCCCTCTTCTGTTGCGGGGGCGGTGGGGCCTGAGCAGTTCTTC. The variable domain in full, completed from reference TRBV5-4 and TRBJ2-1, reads ETGVTQSPTHLIKTRGQQVTLRCSSQSGHNTVSWYQQALGQGPQFIFQYYREEENGRGNFPPRFSGLQFPNYSSELNVNALELDDSALYLCASPSSVAGAVGPEQFFGPGTRLTVL.

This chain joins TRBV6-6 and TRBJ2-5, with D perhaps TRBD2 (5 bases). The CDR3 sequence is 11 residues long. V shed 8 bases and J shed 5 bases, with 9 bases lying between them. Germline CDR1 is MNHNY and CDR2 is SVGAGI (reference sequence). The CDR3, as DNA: TGTGCCAGCGGGAGTCGGGAGACCCAGTACTTC. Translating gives CASGSRETQYF.

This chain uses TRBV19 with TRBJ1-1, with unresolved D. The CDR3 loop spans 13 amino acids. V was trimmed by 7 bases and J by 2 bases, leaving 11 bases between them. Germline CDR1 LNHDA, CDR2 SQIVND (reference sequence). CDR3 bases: TGTGCCAGTACCCCACTAGCTAACACTGAAGCTTTCTTT. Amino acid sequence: CASTPLANTEAFF.

The CDR3 sequence: CATSDPHRGRRETQYF. For the CDR3, the DNA is TGTGCCACCAGTGATCCTCACAGGGGGCGCAGAGAGACCCAGTACTTC. This chain joins TRBV24-1 and TRBJ2-5, with 9 nucleotides matching TRBD1. After removal of 3 bases from V and 4 bases from J, the junction contained 8 bases not matched to a gene. Germline V lookup: CDR1 KGHDR, CDR2 SFDVKD. The CDR3 runs 16 residues.

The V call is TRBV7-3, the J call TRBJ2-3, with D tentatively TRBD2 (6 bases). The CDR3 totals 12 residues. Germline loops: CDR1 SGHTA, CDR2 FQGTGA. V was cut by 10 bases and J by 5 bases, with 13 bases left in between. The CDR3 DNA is TGTGCCACCGGCGGGGATGGAGATACGCAGTATTTT. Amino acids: CATGGDGDTQYF.

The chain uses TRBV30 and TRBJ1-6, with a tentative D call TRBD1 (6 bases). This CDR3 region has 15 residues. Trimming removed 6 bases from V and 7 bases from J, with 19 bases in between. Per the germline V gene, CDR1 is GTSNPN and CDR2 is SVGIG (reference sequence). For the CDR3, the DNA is TGTGCCTGCACCAGGACAGTTTTAGAGAATTCACCCCTCCACTTT. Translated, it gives CACTRTVLENSPLHF.

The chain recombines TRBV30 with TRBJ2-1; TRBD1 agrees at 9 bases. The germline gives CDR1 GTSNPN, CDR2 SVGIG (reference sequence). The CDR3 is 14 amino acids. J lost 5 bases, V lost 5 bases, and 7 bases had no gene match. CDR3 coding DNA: TGTGCCTGGTCGATGGGGACAGGGAACAATGAGCAGTTCTTC. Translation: CAWSMGTGNNEQFF.

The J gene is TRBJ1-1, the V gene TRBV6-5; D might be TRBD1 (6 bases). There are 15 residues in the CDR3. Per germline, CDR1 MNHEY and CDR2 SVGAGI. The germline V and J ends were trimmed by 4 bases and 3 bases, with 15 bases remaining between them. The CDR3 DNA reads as TGTGCCAGCAGTTCCCCGGGACAAGGTGACACTGAAGCTTTCTTT. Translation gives CASSSPGQGDTEAFF.

The CDR3 nucleotides read TGTGCCTGGAGTGTAGGGGCGCGAACCTACTACGAGCAGTACTTC. It is translated as CAWSVGARTYYEQYF. The J gene is TRBJ2-7, the V gene TRBV30; a possible D gene is TRBD1 (5 bases). From germline, CDR1 is GTSNPN and CDR2 SVGIG (reference sequence). This CDR3 has 15 amino acids. The ends were cut back, 0 bases at V and 3 bases at J, with 15 bases in the middle.

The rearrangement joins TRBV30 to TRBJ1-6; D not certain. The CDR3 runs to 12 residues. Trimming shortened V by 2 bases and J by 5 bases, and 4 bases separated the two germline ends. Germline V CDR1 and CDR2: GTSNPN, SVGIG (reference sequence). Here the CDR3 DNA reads TGTGCCTGGAGTTCCAATAATTCACCCCTCCACTTT. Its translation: CAWSSNNSPLHF. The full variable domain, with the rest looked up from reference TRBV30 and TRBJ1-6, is SQTIHQWPATLVQPVGSPLSLECTVEGTSNPNLYWYRQAAGRGLQLLFYSVGIGQISSEVPQNLSASRPQDRQFILSSKKLLLSDSGFYLCAWSSNNSPLHFGNGTRLTVT.

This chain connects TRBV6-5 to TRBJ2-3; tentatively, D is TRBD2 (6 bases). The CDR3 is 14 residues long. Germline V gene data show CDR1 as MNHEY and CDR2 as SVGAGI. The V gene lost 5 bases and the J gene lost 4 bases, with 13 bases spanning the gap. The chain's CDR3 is CASSNWDSPDTQYF. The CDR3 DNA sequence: TGTGCCAGCAGTAATTGGGACTCCCCAGATACGCAGTATTTT.

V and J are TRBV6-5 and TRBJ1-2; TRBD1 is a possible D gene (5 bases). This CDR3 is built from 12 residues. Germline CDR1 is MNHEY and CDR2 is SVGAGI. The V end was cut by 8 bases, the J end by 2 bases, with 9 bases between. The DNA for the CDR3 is TGTGCCAGCGGGGGGTTAAACTATGGCTACACCTTC. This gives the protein CASGGLNYGYTF.

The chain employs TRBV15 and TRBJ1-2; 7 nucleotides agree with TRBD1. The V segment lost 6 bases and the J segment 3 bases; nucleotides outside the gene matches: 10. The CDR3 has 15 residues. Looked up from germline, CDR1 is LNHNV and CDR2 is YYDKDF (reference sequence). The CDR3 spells CATRGFRGRDYGYTF. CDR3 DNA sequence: TGTGCCACCAGAGGGTTTAGGGGGCGCGACTATGGCTACACCTTC.

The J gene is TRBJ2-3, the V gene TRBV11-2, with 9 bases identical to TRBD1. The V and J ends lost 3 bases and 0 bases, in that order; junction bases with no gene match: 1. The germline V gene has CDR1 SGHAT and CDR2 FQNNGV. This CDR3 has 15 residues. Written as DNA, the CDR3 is TGTGCCAGCAGCTTCGGGACAGGGAGCACAGATACGCAGTATTTT. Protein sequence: CASSFGTGSTDTQYF.

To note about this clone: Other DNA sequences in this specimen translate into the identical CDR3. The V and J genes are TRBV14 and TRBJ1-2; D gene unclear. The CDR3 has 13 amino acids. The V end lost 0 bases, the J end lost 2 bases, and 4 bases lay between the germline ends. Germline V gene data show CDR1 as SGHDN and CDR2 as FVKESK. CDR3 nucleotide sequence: TGTGCCAGCAGCCAAGACAGAAACTATGGCTACACCTTC. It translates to CASSQDRNYGYTF.

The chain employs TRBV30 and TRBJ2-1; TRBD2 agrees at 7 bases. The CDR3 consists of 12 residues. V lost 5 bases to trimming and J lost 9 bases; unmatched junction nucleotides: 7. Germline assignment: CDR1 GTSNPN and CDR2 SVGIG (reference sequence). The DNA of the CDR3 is TGTGCCTGGGGGGAGGGTTTCTCTGAGCAGTTCTTC. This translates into CAWGEGFSEQFF.

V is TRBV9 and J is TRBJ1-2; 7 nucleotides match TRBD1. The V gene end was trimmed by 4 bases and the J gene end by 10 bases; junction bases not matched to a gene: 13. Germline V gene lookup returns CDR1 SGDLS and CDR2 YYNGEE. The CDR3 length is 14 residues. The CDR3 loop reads CASSFGTGTVDYTF. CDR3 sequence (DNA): TGTGCCAGCAGCTTTGGAACCGGGACAGTCGACTACACCTTC.

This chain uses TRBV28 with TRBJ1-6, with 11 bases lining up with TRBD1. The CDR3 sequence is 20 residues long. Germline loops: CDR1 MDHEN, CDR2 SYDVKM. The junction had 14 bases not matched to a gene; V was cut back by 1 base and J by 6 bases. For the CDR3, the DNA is TGTGCCAGCAGTTTATACCGGACAGGGGGCGCAGCTAGGCCTAATTCACCCCTCCACTTT. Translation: CASSLYRTGGAARPNSPLHF.